These T cell receptor beta chains were read from a single sample in a study of blood T cell repertoires in COVID-19. Profiling relied on immunoSEQ multiplex PCR, and the TCRdb table lists in-frame clones only, not all of them. Seen here are 300,000 to 450,000 clones, about 87% observed once, and the top ten hold about 1.9%. Sample: PBMCs or T cells enriched from blood (not recorded which). The receptors come from a man aged 35-49 years in a cohort exposed to, infected with or recovered from COVID-19 (not recorded which). Each CDR3 is given with its conserved first and last residue. The order of the fields is J gene, D gene, V gene, clone size, CDR3 protein, CDR3 DNA. A D gene is named only where the DNA matches it firmly. Not all rows give a size; the values are once, few, many and, for expanded clones, a class.

j_call: TRBJ2-2; d_call: .; v_call: TRBV6-4; clone_size: .; cdr3_aa: CASIRAMTPNTGELFF; cdr3_nt: TGTGCCAGCATTCGAGCGATGACTCCGAACACCGGGGAGCTGTTTTTT
j_call: TRBJ1-6; d_call: .; v_call: TRBV6-6; clone_size: .; cdr3_aa: CASKGLQGIDSPLHF; cdr3_nt: TGTGCCAGCAAGGGTTTACAGGGCATTGATTCACCCCTCCACTTT
j_call: TRBJ2-1; d_call: TRBD2; v_call: TRBV7-6; clone_size: .; cdr3_aa: CASSLDRRAGNEQFF; cdr3_nt: TGTGCCAGCAGCTTAGACCGTCGAGCGGGGAATGAGCAGTTCTTC
j_call: TRBJ2-5; d_call: TRBD2; v_call: TRBV5-1; clone_size: few; cdr3_aa: CASSLASSGSAGETQYF; cdr3_nt: TGCGCCAGCAGCTTGGCGTCTAGCGGGAGCGCCGGCGAGACCCAGTACTTC
j_call: TRBJ2-7; d_call: TRBD1; v_call: TRBV6-5; clone_size: .; cdr3_aa: CASRDRGFGEQYF; cdr3_nt: TGTGCCAGCAGAGACAGGGGGTTCGGCGAGCAGTACTTC
j_call: TRBJ1-4; d_call: TRBD1; v_call: TRBV7-9; clone_size: .; cdr3_aa: CASSLGDRDSEKLFF; cdr3_nt: TGTGCCAGCAGCTTAGGTGACAGGGATTCAGAAAAACTGTTTTTT
j_call: TRBJ2-1; d_call: TRBD1; v_call: TRBV7-3; clone_size: .; cdr3_aa: CASSSDRGYNEQFF; cdr3_nt: TGTGCCAGCAGCTCGGACAGGGGATACAATGAGCAGTTCTTC
j_call: TRBJ1-5; d_call: .; v_call: TRBV5-1; clone_size: .; cdr3_aa: CASALYGGLGQPQHF; cdr3_nt: TGCGCCAGCGCCCTCTACGGGGGGCTAGGGCAGCCCCAGCATTTT
j_call: TRBJ1-4; d_call: .; v_call: TRBV18; clone_size: .; cdr3_aa: CASSRNSVPNSATNEKLFF; cdr3_nt: TGTGCCAGCTCTCGGAACAGTGTCCCCAACTCGGCAACTAATGAAAAACTGTTTTTT
j_call: TRBJ2-7; d_call: .; v_call: TRBV6-5; clone_size: .; cdr3_aa: CASSYGTPGYEQYF; cdr3_nt: TGTGCCAGCAGTTACGGGACACCCGGCTACGAGCAGTACTTC
j_call: TRBJ2-7; d_call: TRBD2; v_call: TRBV5-1; clone_size: .; cdr3_aa: CASSLGSGSYEQYF; cdr3_nt: TGCGCCAGCAGCTTGGGTAGCGGGAGCTACGAGCAGTACTTC
j_call: TRBJ1-6; d_call: TRBD1; v_call: TRBV30; clone_size: once; cdr3_aa: CAWSVEGAGSPLHF; cdr3_nt: TGTGCCTGGAGTGTTGAGGGGGCGGGTTCACCCCTCCACTTT
j_call: TRBJ2-1; d_call: TRBD2; v_call: TRBV6-2/TRBV6-3; clone_size: once; cdr3_aa: CASSALAGEQFF; cdr3_nt: TGTGCCAGCAGCGCTCTAGCGGGAGAGCAGTTCTTC
j_call: TRBJ2-7; d_call: .; v_call: TRBV7-9; clone_size: .; cdr3_aa: CASSSPPVDEQYF; cdr3_nt: TGTGCCAGCAGCTCGCCTCCGGTCGACGAGCAGTACTTC
j_call: TRBJ2-1; d_call: TRBD2; v_call: TRBV6-4; clone_size: .; cdr3_aa: CASSDESGRAINEQFF; cdr3_nt: TGTGCCAGCAGTGACGAATCCGGGAGGGCTATAAATGAGCAGTTCTTC
j_call: TRBJ2-2; d_call: TRBD2; v_call: TRBV30; clone_size: few; cdr3_aa: CAWSLSGRDTGELFF; cdr3_nt: TGTGCCTGGAGTCTCAGCGGGAGAGACACCGGGGAGCTGTTTTTT
j_call: TRBJ1-4; d_call: .; v_call: TRBV25-1; clone_size: .; cdr3_aa: CASSESGREKLFF; cdr3_nt: TGTGCCAGCAGTGAATCAGGGCGGGAAAAACTGTTTTTT
j_call: TRBJ2-1; d_call: TRBD2; v_call: TRBV7-6; clone_size: .; cdr3_aa: CASSSETTGTRDNEQFF; cdr3_nt: TGTGCCAGCAGCTCAGAGACGACCGGGACTAGGGACAATGAGCAGTTCTTC
j_call: TRBJ2-7; d_call: TRBD1; v_call: TRBV4-1; clone_size: .; cdr3_aa: CASSQDRGAYEQYF; cdr3_nt: TGCGCCAGCAGCCAGGACAGGGGGGCCTACGAGCAGTACTTC
j_call: TRBJ2-5; d_call: TRBD1; v_call: TRBV7-9; clone_size: .; cdr3_aa: CASSLGGDRVETQYF; cdr3_nt: TGTGCCAGCAGCTTAGGCGGGGACAGGGTGGAGACCCAGTACTTC
j_call: TRBJ1-5; d_call: .; v_call: TRBV30; clone_size: .; cdr3_aa: CAWSDYSLPQHF; cdr3_nt: TGTGCCTGGAGTGATTACTCTCTCCCCCAGCATTTT
j_call: TRBJ1-3; d_call: TRBD1; v_call: TRBV2; clone_size: .; cdr3_aa: CASRTTGGAGNTIYF; cdr3_nt: TGTGCCAGCAGGACCACAGGGGGCGCTGGAAACACCATATATTTT
j_call: TRBJ2-3; d_call: .; v_call: TRBV10-3; clone_size: .; cdr3_aa: CAISASDGTDTQYF; cdr3_nt: TGTGCCATCAGCGCTAGCGACGGCACAGATACGCAGTATTTT
j_call: TRBJ2-2; d_call: .; v_call: TRBV5-1; clone_size: .; cdr3_aa: CASSLGRGPPYTGELFF; cdr3_nt: TGCGCCAGCAGCTTGGGCCGAGGGCCACCATACACCGGGGAGCTGTTTTTT
j_call: TRBJ1-1; d_call: .; v_call: TRBV7-9; clone_size: .; cdr3_aa: CASSPGSLTEAFF; cdr3_nt: TGTGCCAGCAGTCCGGGGAGTTTGACTGAAGCTTTCTTT
j_call: TRBJ1-2; d_call: TRBD1; v_call: TRBV6-5; clone_size: .; cdr3_aa: CASSSLPGQGAYGYTF; cdr3_nt: TGTGCCAGCAGTTCCCTCCCAGGACAGGGCGCCTATGGCTACACCTTC
j_call: TRBJ1-1; d_call: TRBD1; v_call: TRBV6-4; clone_size: .; cdr3_aa: CASREMGGQGKAFF; cdr3_nt: TGTGCCAGCAGGGAGATGGGGGGACAGGGGAAAGCTTTCTTT
j_call: TRBJ2-5; d_call: TRBD1; v_call: TRBV7-9; clone_size: .; cdr3_aa: CASSFMGDSPETQYF; cdr3_nt: TGTGCCAGCAGCTTTATGGGGGACAGCCCAGAGACCCAGTACTTC
j_call: TRBJ1-6; d_call: .; v_call: TRBV3-1/TRBV3-2; clone_size: .; cdr3_aa: CASSPLGGDNSPLHF; cdr3_nt: TGTGCCAGCAGCCCCTTAGGGGGGGATAATTCACCCCTCCACTTT
j_call: TRBJ2-1; d_call: .; v_call: TRBV12-3/TRBV12-4; clone_size: .; cdr3_aa: CASINRVYNEQFF; cdr3_nt: TGTGCCAGCATTAACAGGGTCTACAATGAGCAGTTCTTC
j_call: TRBJ1-1; d_call: .; v_call: TRBV6-5; clone_size: .; cdr3_aa: CASSSKLSNTEAFF; cdr3_nt: TGTGCCAGCAGCTCCAAACTTTCGAACACTGAAGCTTTCTTT
j_call: TRBJ2-2; d_call: .; v_call: TRBV19; clone_size: .; cdr3_aa: CASSGGSAGELFF; cdr3_nt: TGTGCCAGTAGTGGGGGGTCGGCCGGGGAGCTGTTTTTT